This T cell receptor (beta chain) was captured by sequencing in a study of shared clonotypes between healthy human individuals. To note about this clone: Its antigen is unknown.

Method: immunoSEQ multiplex PCR; TCRdb's copy keeps in-frame clones and lacks some. This sample has 2 million to 2.5 million clones; approximately 93% occur once, and the top ten carry under 0.45%. Subsets obtained from CD4+ cells comprised CD45RA+ naive and CD45RA-negative memory cells. General study results and limits: Lower generation probabilities were found for non-shared clonotypes than for those shared by all four donors. Even with large depth, rarefaction showed that sorted-subset sequencing was incomplete.

CDR3 size: 11 residues. CDR1 is MDHEN, CDR2 SYDVKM, per germline. V lost 10 bases, J lost 7 bases, and 10 bases lay in between. The sequenced sample consisted of naive CD4+ T cells from PBMCs. The subset is: CD45RA+ positively selected. J is TRBJ2-2 and V is TRBV28, with D uncertain. The receptor comes from a man younger than 35 in good health. Some clones in this sample may be carry-over from other donors' samples. The CDR3 coding sequence is TGTGCCACCGATAGCAGCGGGGAGCTGTTTTTT. Protein product: CATDSSGELFF.